This T cell receptor (beta chain) is drawn from a study of blood T cell repertoires in COVID-19. Seattle patient enrollment occurred during active infection, with longitudinal follow-up thereafter. Generated by immunoSEQ multiplex PCR, the TCRdb table keeps only in-frame clones and is missing some. The profile shows about 320,000 clones, 88% of them singletons. The CDR3 sequence is 14 residues long. Between the trimmed V and J ends, which lost 8 bases and 4 bases, there was a span of 14 bases. CDR1 and CDR2 from the germline V gene are MNHEY and SVGAGI. Sequencing was carried out using peripheral blood. The TCR originated in a woman in her twenties or thirties with COVID-19, enrolled during active disease. The rearrangement links TRBV6-5 to TRBJ1-4; a weak D match, TRBD1 (6 bases). This CDR3 reads CASWGRSFNEKLFF. As DNA, the CDR3 is TGTGCCAGCTGGGGGCGGTCCTTTAATGAAAAACTGTTTTTT.